Sequencing of this TCR beta chain was carried out in a study of blood T cell repertoires in COVID-19. Libraries were prepared by immunoSEQ multiplex PCR; TCRdb keeps only in-frame clonotypes and omits some of them. This table has approximately 290,000 clones, 87% appearing once. This CDR3 is built from 13 residues. V shed 6 bases and J 3 bases; nucleotides not matched to a gene: 5. The chain is built from TRBV12-3 or TRBV12-4 and TRBJ2-7, with 7 positions matching TRBD1. The origin of this receptor is a man aged 18 to 35 with active or convalescent COVID-19. The sequencing sample was made of peripheral blood. As DNA, the CDR3 is TGTGCCAGCAGCTGGGACAGATACTACGAGCAGTACTTC. Residues: CASSWDRYYEQYF.